The entry that follows covers one T cell receptor beta chain sequence. The entry originates in a study of blood T cell repertoires in COVID-19. In the study overall: Whether acute or convalescent, the COVID-19 samples came from the United States, Italy and Spain. From T cells, B-cell-depleted T cells, or PBMCs came the material, which was cDNA or gDNA.

The repertoire was sequenced with immunoSEQ multiplex PCR; TCRdb's copy has only in-frame clones and lacks some. The sample holds about 220,000 clones, about 82% seen once. Unmatched junction bases numbered 11, after V lost 5 bases and J lost 2 bases. The CDR3 consists of 16 residues. Germline lookup yields CDR1 SGHTA and CDR2 FQGNSA. Seattle patients were enrolled while actively infected and followed longitudinally. The chain employs TRBV7-2 and TRBJ1-2; 7 bases fit TRBD1. The specimen was peripheral blood. This TCR derives from a woman in her seventies with COVID-19, enrolled during active disease. The CDR3 reads CASSVTQGIPNYGYTF. In DNA, the CDR3 is TGTGCCAGCAGCGTAACACAGGGGATCCCGAACTATGGCTACACCTTC.